The T cell receptor beta chain under discussion was sequenced for a study of blood T cell repertoires in COVID-19. Study information: Sites in the United States, Italy and Spain provided acute and convalescent COVID-19 samples. The analysed material was cDNA or gDNA that came from T cells, B-cell-depleted T cells, or PBMCs.

Under the authors' procedure: How many nucleated cells were present was estimated from reference gene primer amplification. Sequencing used immunoSEQ multiplex PCR; TCRdb keeps in-frame clones, though not all of them. For V, J and clone size, that table is used; D and trimming come from the DNA. The sample lists 150,000 to 200,000 clones, more than 70% seen once, with about 20% in the top ten. During active infection, Seattle patients enrolled and were then monitored through disease. Trimming removed 0 bases from V and 7 bases from J, with 7 bases in between. Germline lookup yields CDR1 SGHKS and CDR2 YYEKEE (reference sequence). The CDR3 runs 13 residues.

The chain combines TRBV5-5 with TRBJ2-2; D is unclear. This clonotype was obtained from a person between 65 and 79 years old with COVID-19, enrolled during active disease. Sequencing was performed on peripheral blood. The CDR3 reads CASSLELIGELFF. The CDR3 bases are TGTGCCAGCAGCTTGGAACTTATCGGGGAGCTGTTTTTT.